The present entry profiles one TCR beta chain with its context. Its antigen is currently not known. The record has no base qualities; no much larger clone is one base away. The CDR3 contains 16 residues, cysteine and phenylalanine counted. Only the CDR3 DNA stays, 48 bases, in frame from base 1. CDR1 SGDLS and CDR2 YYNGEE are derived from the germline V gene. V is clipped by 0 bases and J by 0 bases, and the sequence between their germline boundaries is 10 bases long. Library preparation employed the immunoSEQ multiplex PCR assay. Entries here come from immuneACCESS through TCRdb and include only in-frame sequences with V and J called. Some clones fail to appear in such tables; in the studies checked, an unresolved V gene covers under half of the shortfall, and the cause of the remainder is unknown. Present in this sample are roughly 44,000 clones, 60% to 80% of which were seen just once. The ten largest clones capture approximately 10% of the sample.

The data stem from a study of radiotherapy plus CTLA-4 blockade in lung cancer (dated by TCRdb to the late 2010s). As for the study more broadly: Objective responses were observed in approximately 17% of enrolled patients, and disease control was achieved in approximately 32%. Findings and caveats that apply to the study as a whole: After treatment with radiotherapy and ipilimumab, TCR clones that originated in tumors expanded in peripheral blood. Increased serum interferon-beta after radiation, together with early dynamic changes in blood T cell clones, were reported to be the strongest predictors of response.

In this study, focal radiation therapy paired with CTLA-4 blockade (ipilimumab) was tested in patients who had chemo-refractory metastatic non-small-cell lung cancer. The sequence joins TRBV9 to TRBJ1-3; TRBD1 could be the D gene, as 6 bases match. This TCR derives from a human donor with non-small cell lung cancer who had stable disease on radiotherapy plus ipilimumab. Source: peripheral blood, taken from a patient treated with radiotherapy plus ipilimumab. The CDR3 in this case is CASSVEGQPSGNTIYF. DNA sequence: TGTGCCAGCAGCGTAGAAGGACAGCCCTCTGGAAACACCATATATTTT.